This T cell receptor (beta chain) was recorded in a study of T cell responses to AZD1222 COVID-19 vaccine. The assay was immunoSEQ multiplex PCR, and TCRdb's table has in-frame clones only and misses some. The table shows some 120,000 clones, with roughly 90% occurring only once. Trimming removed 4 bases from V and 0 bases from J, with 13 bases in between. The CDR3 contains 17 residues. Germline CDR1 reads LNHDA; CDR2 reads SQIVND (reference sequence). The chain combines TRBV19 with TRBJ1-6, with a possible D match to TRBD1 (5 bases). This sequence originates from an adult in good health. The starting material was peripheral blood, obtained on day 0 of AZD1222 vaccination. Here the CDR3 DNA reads TGTGCCAGTAGTAGCGGGGCCCAGAGCTCCTATAATTCACCCCTCCACTTT. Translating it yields CASSSGAQSSYNSPLHF.